The clone carrying this T cell receptor beta chain was recorded many times. The CDR3 sequence is 18 residues long. Unmatched junction bases numbered 19, after V lost 3 bases and J lost 8 bases. The germline V gene has CDR1 MGHDK and CDR2 SYGVNS. This sample is part of a study of prognosis after radiotherapy for stage I lung cancer. TCR beta CDR3 amplification from genomic DNA was performed by two-round multiplex PCR. The authors ran first-round PCR with primers specific to each TRBV and TRBJ gene. TCRdb re-called the multiplex PCR reads with MiXCR, one entry per CDR3 protein. Of more than 15,000 distinct CDR3 sequences listed, around 55% are singletons. Node-negative status on CT and PET/CT applied to all patients, none having prior chemotherapy, radiotherapy or other malignancies.

Sequencing was performed on PBMCs, taken before or after stereotactic body radiation therapy (not recorded which). The TCR was taken from a donor aged 50 or older with non-small cell lung cancer. The chain recombines TRBV25-1 with TRBJ2-1; 7 positions agree with TRBD2. The CDR3 DNA reads TGTGCCAGCAGTGATCCCACGTCGGGGGGTAAAGCAAGGGATGAGCAGTTCTTC. Encoded protein: CASSDPTSGGKARDEQFF.